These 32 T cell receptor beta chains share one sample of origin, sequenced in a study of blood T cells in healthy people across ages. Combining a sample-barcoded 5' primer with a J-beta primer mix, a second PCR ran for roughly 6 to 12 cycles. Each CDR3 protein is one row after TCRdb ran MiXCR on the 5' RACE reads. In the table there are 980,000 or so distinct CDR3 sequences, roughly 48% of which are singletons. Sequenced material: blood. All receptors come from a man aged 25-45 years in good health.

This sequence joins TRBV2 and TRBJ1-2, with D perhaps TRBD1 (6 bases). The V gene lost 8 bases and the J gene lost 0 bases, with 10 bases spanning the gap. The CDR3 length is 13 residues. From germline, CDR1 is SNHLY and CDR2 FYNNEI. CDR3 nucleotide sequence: TGTGCCAGCGAACAGGGACCTAACTATGGCTACACCTTC. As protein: CASEQGPNYGYTF.

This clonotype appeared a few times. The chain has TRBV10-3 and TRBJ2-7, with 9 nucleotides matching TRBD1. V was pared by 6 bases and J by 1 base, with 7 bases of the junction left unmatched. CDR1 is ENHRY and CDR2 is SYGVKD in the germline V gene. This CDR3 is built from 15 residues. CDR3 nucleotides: TGTGCCATCAGCAAATCCGGGACAGGGTCCTACGAGCAGTACTTC. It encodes CAISKSGTGSYEQYF.

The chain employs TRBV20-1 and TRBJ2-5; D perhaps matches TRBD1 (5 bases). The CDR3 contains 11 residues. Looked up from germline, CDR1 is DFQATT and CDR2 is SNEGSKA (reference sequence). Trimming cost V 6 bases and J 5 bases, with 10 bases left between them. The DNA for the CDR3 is TGCAGTGCAACAGGAAGGGAGACCCAGTACTTC. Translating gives CSATGRETQYF.

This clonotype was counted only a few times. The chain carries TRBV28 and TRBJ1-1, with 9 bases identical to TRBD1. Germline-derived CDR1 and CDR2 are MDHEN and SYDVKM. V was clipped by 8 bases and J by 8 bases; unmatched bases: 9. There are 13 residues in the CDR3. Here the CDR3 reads CASGGQGPVEAFF. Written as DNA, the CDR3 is TGTGCCAGCGGGGGACAGGGACCTGTCGAAGCTTTCTTT.

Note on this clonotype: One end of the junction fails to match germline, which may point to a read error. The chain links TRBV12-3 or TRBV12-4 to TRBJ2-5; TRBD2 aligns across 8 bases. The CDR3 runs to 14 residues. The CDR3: CASSLGTSQETKYF. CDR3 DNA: TGTGCCAGCAGTTTAGGGACTAGCCAAGAGACCAAGTACTTC.

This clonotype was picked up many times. The CDR3 protein is CASSRDRGADTQYF. The CDR3 coding sequence is TGTGCCAGCAGCAGGGACAGGGGTGCAGATACGCAGTATTTT. The chain has TRBV7-2 and TRBJ2-3, with 10 bases aligning to TRBD1. The J segment lost 4 bases and the V segment lost 5 bases, leaving 3 bases of the junction unmatched. Per the germline V gene, CDR1 is SGHTA and CDR2 is FQGNSA. CDR3 length: 14 amino acids.

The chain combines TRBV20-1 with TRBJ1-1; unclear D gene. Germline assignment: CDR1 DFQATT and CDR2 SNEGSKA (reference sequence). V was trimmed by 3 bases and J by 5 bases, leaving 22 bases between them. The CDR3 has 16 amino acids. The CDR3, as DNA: TGCAGTGCTAGGGAGCTCCGGGATTCCCCGAGGACTGAAGCTTTCTTT. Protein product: CSARELRDSPRTEAFF.

CDR3 in DNA: TGCAGCGTTGGGAGGGAGCGCAGACAAACTGACGAGCAGTACTTC. This sequence encodes CSVGRERRQTDEQYF. The rearrangement joins TRBV29-1 to TRBJ2-5; the D gene is possibly TRBD2 (6 bases). The DNA end is more similar to TRBJ2-7, so the J call may be wrong. CDR3 size: 15 residues. Germline assignment: CDR1 SQVTM and CDR2 ANQGSEA.

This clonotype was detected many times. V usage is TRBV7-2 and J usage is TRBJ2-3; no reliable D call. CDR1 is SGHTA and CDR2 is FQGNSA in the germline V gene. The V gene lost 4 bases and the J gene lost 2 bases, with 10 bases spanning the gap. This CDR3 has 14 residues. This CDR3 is CASSSGLYTDTQYF. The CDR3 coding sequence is TGTGCCAGCAGCTCCGGATTGTACACAGATACGCAGTATTTT.

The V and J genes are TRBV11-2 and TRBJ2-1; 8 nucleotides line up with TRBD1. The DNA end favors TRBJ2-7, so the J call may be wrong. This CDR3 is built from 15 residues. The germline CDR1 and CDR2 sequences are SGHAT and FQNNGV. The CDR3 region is CASSLGTGNYNEQYF. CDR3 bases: TGTGCCAGCAGCTTGGGGACAGGAAACTACAATGAGCAGTACTTC.

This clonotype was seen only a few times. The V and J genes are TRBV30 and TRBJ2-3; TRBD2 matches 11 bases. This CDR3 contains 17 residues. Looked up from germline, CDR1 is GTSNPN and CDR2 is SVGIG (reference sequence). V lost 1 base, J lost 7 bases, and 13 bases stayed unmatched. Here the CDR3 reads CAWSATRTSGQAHTQYF. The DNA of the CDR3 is TGTGCCTGGAGTGCTACTCGGACTAGCGGGCAGGCTCATACGCAGTATTTT. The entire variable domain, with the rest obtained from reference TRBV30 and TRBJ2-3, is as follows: SQTIHQWPATLVQPVGSPLSLECTVEGTSNPNLYWYRQAAGRGLQLLFYSVGIGQISSEVPQNLSASRPQDRQFILSSKKLLLSDSGFYLCAWSATRTSGQAHTQYFGPGTRLTVL.

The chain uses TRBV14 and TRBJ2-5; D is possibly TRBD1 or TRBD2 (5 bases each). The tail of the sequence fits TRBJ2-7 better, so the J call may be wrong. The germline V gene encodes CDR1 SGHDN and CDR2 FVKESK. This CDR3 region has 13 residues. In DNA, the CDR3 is TGTGCCAGCAGAACGGCAGGGACGGGCGAGCAGTACTTC. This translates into CASRTAGTGEQYF.

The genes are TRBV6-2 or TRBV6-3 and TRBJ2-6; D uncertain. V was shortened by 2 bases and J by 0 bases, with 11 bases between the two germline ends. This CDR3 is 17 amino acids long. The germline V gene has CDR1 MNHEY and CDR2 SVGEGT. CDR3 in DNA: TGTGCCAGCAGTTACCTCAGCTTAACCTCTGGGGCCAACGTCCTGACTTTC. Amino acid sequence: CASSYLSLTSGANVLTF.

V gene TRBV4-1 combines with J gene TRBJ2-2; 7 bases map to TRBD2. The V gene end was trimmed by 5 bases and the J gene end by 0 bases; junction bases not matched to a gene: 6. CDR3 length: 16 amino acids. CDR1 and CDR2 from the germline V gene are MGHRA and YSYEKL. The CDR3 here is CASSVGEGPNTGELFF. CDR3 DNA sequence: TGCGCCAGCAGCGTCGGGGAGGGCCCGAACACCGGGGAGCTGTTTTTT.

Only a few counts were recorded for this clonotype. The CDR3 DNA follows: TGTGCCAGCAGCCACAATTTACAGGGCGGCGAGCAGTACTTC. The encoded protein is CASSHNLQGGEQYF. The gene calls are TRBV7-9 and TRBJ2-7; D possibly corresponds to TRBD1 (6 bases). CDR3 length: 14 amino acids. CDR1 is SEHNR, CDR2 FQNEAQ, per germline (reference sequence). V lost 5 bases and J 6 bases, leaving 17 bases between the germline ends.

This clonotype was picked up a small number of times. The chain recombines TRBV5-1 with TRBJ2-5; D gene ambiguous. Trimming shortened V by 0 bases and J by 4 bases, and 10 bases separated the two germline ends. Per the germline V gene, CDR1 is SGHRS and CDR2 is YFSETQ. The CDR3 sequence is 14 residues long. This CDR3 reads CASSLAQDRETQYF. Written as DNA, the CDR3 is TGCGCCAGCAGCTTGGCGCAGGATAGAGAGACCCAGTACTTC.

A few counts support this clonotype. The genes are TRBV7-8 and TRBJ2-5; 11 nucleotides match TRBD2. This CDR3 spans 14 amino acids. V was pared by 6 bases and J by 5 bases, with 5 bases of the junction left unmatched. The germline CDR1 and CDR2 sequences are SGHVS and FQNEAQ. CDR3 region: CASRTSGEGETQYF. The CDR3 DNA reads TGTGCCAGCAGGACTAGCGGGGAGGGGGAGACCCAGTACTTC. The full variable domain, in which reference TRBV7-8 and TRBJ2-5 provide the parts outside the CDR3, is GAGVSQSPRYKVAKRGQDVALRCDPISGHVSLFWYQQALGQGPEFLTYFQNEAQLDKSGLPSDRFFAERPEGSVSTLKIQRTQQEDSAVYLCASRTSGEGETQYFGPGTRLLVL.

The CDR3 region has the DNA TGTGCCAGCAGCGGCCGACTAGCGGGGGCCGGGTTGGGGAATGAGCAGTTCTTC. This translates into CASSGRLAGAGLGNEQFF. J is TRBJ2-1 and V is TRBV9; 12 bases agree with TRBD2. CDR1 is SGDLS and CDR2 is YYNGEE in the germline V gene. CDR3 length: 18 residues. J was trimmed by 7 bases and V by 3 bases; bases with no gene match: 14.

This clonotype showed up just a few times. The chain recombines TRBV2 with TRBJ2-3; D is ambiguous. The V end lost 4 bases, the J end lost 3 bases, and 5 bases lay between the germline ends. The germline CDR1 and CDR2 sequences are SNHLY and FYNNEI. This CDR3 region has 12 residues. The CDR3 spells CASSAETDTQYF. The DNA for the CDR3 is TGTGCCAGCAGTGCCGAGACAGATACGCAGTATTTT.

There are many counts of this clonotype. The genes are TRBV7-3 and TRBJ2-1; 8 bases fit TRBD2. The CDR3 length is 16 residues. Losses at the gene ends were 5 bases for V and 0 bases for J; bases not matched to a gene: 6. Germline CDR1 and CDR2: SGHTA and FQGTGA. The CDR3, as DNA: TGTGCCAGCAGCCGGGGGGGCGAAAGCTCCTACAATGAGCAGTTCTTC. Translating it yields CASSRGGESSYNEQFF.

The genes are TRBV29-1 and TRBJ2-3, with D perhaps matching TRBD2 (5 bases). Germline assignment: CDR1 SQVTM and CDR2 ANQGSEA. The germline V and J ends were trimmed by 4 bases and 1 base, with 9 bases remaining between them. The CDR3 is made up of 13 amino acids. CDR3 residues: CSVAGDGTDTQYF. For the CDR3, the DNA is TGCAGCGTTGCCGGGGATGGCACAGATACGCAGTATTTT.

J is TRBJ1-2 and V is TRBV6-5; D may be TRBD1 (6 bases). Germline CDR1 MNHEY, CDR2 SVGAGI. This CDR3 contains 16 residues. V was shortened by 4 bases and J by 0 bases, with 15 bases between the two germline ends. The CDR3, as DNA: TGTGCCAGCAGTTCCTTAGGGGGGGAAGCTAACTATGGCTACACCTTC. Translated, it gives CASSSLGGEANYGYTF.

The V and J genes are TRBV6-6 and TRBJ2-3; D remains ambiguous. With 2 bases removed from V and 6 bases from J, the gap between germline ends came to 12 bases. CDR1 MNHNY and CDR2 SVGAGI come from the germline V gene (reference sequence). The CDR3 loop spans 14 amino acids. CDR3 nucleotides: TGTGCCAGCAGTTACGCTGGAAGTGGCGATACGCAGTATTTT. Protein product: CASSYAGSGDTQYF.

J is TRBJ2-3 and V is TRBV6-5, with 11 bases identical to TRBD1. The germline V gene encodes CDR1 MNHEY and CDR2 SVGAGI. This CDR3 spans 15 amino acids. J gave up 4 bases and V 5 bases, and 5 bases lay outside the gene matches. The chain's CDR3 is CASSQGDRGADTQYF. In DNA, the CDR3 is TGTGCCAGCAGTCAAGGGGACAGGGGGGCAGATACGCAGTATTTT.

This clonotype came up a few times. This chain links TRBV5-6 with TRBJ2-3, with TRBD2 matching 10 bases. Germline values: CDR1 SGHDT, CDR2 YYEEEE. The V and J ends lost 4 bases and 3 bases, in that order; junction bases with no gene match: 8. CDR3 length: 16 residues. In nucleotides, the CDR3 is TGTGCCAGCAGCAGGGAGTCGGGACTAGCGACAGATACGCAGTATTTT. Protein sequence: CASSRESGLATDTQYF.

CDR3 coding DNA: TGTGCCAGCAGAAGAACCGGACAGGACCACCAAGAGACCCAGTACTTC. The encoded protein is CASRRTGQDHQETQYF. This rearrangement joins TRBV7-2 to TRBJ2-5; 7 nucleotides line up with TRBD1. The junction had 10 bases not matched to a gene; V was cut back by 6 bases and J by 0 bases. Per the germline V gene, CDR1 is SGHTA and CDR2 is FQGNSA. The CDR3 runs 16 residues.

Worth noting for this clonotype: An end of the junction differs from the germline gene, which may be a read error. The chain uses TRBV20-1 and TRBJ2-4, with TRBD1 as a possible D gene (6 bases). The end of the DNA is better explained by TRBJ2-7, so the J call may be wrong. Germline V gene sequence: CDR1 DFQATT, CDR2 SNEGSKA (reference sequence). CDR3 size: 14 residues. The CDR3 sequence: CSVRDYRETYEQYF. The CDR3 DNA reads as TGCAGTGTTAGAGATTACAGGGAGACCTACGAGCAGTACTTC.

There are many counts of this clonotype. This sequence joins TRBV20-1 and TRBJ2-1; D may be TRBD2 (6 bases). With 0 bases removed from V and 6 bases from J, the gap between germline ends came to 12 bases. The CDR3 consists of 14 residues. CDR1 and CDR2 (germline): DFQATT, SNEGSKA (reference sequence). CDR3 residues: CSARDPGGVNEQFF. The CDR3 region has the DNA TGCAGTGCTAGAGATCCCGGAGGGGTCAATGAGCAGTTCTTC.

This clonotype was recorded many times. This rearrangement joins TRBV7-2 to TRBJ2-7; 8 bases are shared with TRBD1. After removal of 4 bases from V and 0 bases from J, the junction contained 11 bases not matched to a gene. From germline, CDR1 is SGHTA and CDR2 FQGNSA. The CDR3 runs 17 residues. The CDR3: CASSYWSTGGLSYEQYF. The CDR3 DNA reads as TGTGCCAGCAGCTACTGGTCTACAGGGGGGCTCTCCTACGAGCAGTACTTC. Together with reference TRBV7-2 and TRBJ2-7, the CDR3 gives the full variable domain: GAGVSQSPSNKVTEKGKDVELRCDPISGHTALYWYRQSLGQGLEFLIYFQGNSAPDKSGLPSDRFSAERTGGSVSTLTIQRTQQEDSAVYLCASSYWSTGGLSYEQYFGPGTRLTVT.

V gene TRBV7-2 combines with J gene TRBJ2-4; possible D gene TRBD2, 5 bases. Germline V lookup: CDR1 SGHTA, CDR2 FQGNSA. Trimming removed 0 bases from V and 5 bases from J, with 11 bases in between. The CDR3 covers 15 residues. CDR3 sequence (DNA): TGTGCCAGCAGCTTAGCGTGGGGAGTCCAAAACATTCAGTACTTC. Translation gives CASSLAWGVQNIQYF.

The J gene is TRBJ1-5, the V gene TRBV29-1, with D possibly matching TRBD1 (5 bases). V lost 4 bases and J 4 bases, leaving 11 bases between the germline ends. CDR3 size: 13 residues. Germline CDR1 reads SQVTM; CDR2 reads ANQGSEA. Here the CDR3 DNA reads TGCAGCGTTGTACCAGGGTTAAATCAGCCCCAGCATTTT. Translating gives CSVVPGLNQPQHF. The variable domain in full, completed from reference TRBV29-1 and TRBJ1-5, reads SAVISQKPSRDICQRGTSLTIQCQVDSQVTMMFWYRQQPGQSLTLIATANQGSEATYESGFVIDKFPISRPNLTFSTLTVSNMSPEDSSIYLCSVVPGLNQPQHFGDGTRLSIL.

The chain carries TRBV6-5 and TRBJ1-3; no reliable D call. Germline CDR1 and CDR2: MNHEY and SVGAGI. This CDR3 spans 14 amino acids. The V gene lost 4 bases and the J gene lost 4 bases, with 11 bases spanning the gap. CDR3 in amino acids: CASSSGPNGNTIYF. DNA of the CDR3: TGTGCCAGCAGTTCGGGCCCTAACGGAAACACCATATATTTT.